In this sample, the clone carrying this T cell receptor beta chain turned up a few times. Its cognate antigen is unknown. This specimen comes from a study of identical twins. Donors uniformly comprised healthy Caucasians. Template switching introduced a universal primer site, and the cDNA bore unique molecular identifiers. One entry per CDR3 protein, called by TCRdb with MiXCR from the 5' RACE reads. The sample gives approximately 530,000 distinct CDR3 sequences, more than 20% of which show up once; approximately 0.49% is in the top ten. Findings and limits, study-wide: The study found excess low generation probability among twin-shared out-of-frame alpha sequences. The models systematically underestimated how much out-of-frame TCR alpha was shared in monozygotic twins.

Germline CDR1 and CDR2: MNHEY and SVGEGT. CDR3 length: 16 amino acids. Unmatched junction bases numbered 9, after V lost 7 bases and J lost 5 bases. The same sample was also studied in work on yellow fever vaccine responses in identical twins.

The chain links TRBV6-2 or TRBV6-3 to TRBJ2-2; 11 positions agree with TRBD2. Sample: CD4+ T cells sorted from blood. The receptor was derived from a woman under 30 in good health. This CDR3 reads CASMPTSGGITGELFF. The CDR3 coding sequence is TGTGCCAGCATGCCCACTAGCGGGGGAATTACCGGGGAGCTGTTTTTT.